This T cell receptor beta chain is drawn from a study of shared clonotypes between healthy human individuals. Study-wide points: Only a few donors were included, so the genetic and exposure-history diversity represented was limited.

Concerning this clone: Its antigen is not known.

Data came from immunoSEQ multiplex PCR; TCRdb stores just in-frame clones and leaves some out. This table holds about 870,000 clones, more than 85% found once. Positively selected for CCR7, the CD45RO-negative cells used as naive CD8 cells excluded terminally differentiated effector memory CD45RA+ cells. Germline CDR1 and CDR2: MNHNS and SASEGT. The V and J ends lost 0 bases and 1 base respectively, with 10 bases between them. The CDR3 consists of 15 residues. The source material was naive CD8+ T cells sorted from blood. The origin of this receptor is a man aged 25 to 40 in good health. The chain uses TRBV6-1 and TRBJ2-7; D is uncertain. The CDR3 DNA sequence: TGTGCCAGCAGTGAAGCCCCCTCGGCTTCCTACGAGCAGTACTTC. Protein product: CASSEAPSASYEQYF.